This passage covers 13 T cell receptor beta chains from one sample sequenced in a study of post-analysis software for immune sequencing data. Unique molecular identifiers were built into the TCR beta cDNA libraries. Each CDR3 protein is one row after TCRdb ran MiXCR on the PCR reads. This table holds about half a million distinct CDR3 sequences, around a third found once. Study conclusions and caveats: Four to six TRBV segments appeared more often in patients than in controls, and TRBV5-6, TRBV5-1 and TRBV20-1 were among these.

Their target antigens are unknown. The specimen sequenced was blood. The receptors were sampled from a girl between 2 and 17 years old with multiple sclerosis.

The chain joins TRBV20-1 to TRBJ2-5; D is possibly TRBD1 (6 bases). This CDR3 is 11 amino acids long. Germline V gene data show CDR1 as DFQATT and CDR2 as SNEGSKA (reference sequence). CDR3 loop: CSHTQGETQYF. The CDR3 DNA is TGCAGCCACACTCAGGGGGAGACCCAGTACTTC.

CDR3 DNA sequence: TGTGCCAGCACCTTGACTAGTCAAGAGACCCAGTACTTC. Translating it yields CASTLTSQETQYF. The chain is built from TRBV12-3 or TRBV12-4 and TRBJ2-5, with TRBD2 as a possible D gene (6 bases). V was trimmed by 7 bases and J by 2 bases, leaving 11 bases between them. This CDR3 has 13 amino acids.

This clonotype was recorded only once. It may be a read error: a sequence one base away is much more abundant. The chain employs TRBV12-3 or TRBV12-4 and TRBJ2-7; 7 bases align to TRBD1. The CDR3 spans 15 residues. CDR3 protein: CASSPSGTAYYKQYF. CDR3 coding DNA: TGTGCCAGCAGTCCCTCCGGGACAGCCTACTACAAGCAGTACTTC.

This clonotype was seen a few times. The CDR3 coding sequence is TGTGCCAGCAGAGAACCGGGGATGGGCACCCAGTACTTC. This translates into CASREPGMGTQYF. This chain joins TRBV5-6 and TRBJ2-5, with TRBD2 as a possible D gene (5 bases). This CDR3 comprises 13 residues. Trimming removed 5 bases at V and 8 bases at J, with 16 bases between. Germline CDR1 and CDR2: SGHDT and YYEEEE.

The rearrangement joins TRBV24-1 to TRBJ2-3; a weak D match, TRBD1 (6 bases). The CDR3 consists of 15 residues. V was shortened by 4 bases and J by 4 bases, with 14 bases between the two germline ends. Germline CDR1 is KGHDR and CDR2 is SFDVKD. The CDR3 DNA is TGTGCCACCAGTGAAGGGGGACGCCCGGCAGATACGCAGTATTTT. Translated, it gives CATSEGGRPADTQYF.

This clonotype was seen only a few times. This rearrangement joins TRBV7-2 to TRBJ2-3, with D perhaps given as TRBD1 or TRBD2 (6 bases each). V was trimmed by 5 bases and J by 2 bases, leaving 14 bases between them. Germline V gene lookup returns CDR1 SGHTA and CDR2 FQGNSA. The CDR3 is 15 residues long. CDR3 DNA: TGTGCCAGCAGCCAAGGAGGGGGAACCACAGATACGCAGTATTTT. As protein: CASSQGGGTTDTQYF.

There are a few counts of this clonotype. The gene calls are TRBV20-1 and TRBJ1-6; D call uncertain. The CDR3 extends over 14 amino acids. Germline V lookup: CDR1 DFQATT, CDR2 SNEGSKA (reference sequence). V dropped 5 bases and J dropped 8 bases, with 16 bases sitting between them. CDR3 sequence reads: CSARPPGDDSPLHF. The CDR3, as DNA: TGCAGTGCTCGGCCACCGGGAGACGATTCACCCCTCCACTTT.

This clonotype was recorded only once. The rearrangement uses TRBV27 and TRBJ2-5; D perhaps matches TRBD1 (5 bases). The end of the DNA aligns better with TRBJ2-7, so the J call may be wrong. The CDR3 sequence is 14 residues long. CDR1 is MNHEY and CDR2 is SMNVEV in the germline V gene (reference sequence). The CDR3 sequence: CASRPGVGRYEQYF. The CDR3, as DNA: TGTGCCAGCAGACCCGGAGTGGGGCGTTACGAGCAGTACTTC.

This clonotype was picked up a small number of times. This chain uses TRBV12-3 or TRBV12-4 with TRBJ2-5; D may be TRBD1 (7 bases). Trimming removed 6 bases from V and 9 bases from J, with 14 bases in between. This CDR3 has 12 residues. For the CDR3, the DNA is TGTGCCAGCAGCTCTGACAGGGAGGCCCAGTACTTC. Translation gives CASSSDREAQYF.

There are a few counts of this clonotype. The chain combines TRBV20-1 with TRBJ1-5; perhaps TRBD1 as D (5 bases). The V gene's germline CDR1 is DFQATT and CDR2 SNEGSKA (reference sequence). Between the trimmed V and J ends, which lost 3 bases and 6 bases, there was a span of 15 bases. This CDR3 spans 14 amino acids. Written as DNA, the CDR3 is TGCAGTGCTAGCGGCGGGTCAAGGGGTCAGCCCCAGCATTTT. Translated, it gives CSASGGSRGQPQHF.

This chain links TRBV12-3 or TRBV12-4 with TRBJ1-2; unclear D gene. This CDR3 comprises 12 residues. Trimming took off 1 base at V and 8 bases at J, with 8 bases between the two ends. The CDR3 DNA reads TGTGCCAGCAGTTTAGGACTGAGGGGCTACACCTTC. Amino acids: CASSLGLRGYTF.

The chain recombines TRBV7-9 with TRBJ2-7; D ambiguous. Trimming left V 5 bases short and J 3 bases short, with 8 bases between. Germline V lookup: CDR1 SEHNR, CDR2 FQNEAQ (reference sequence). The CDR3 consists of 12 residues. The CDR3 region has the DNA TGTGCCAGCAGCGTACAGAACTACGAGCAGTACTTC. Translating gives CASSVQNYEQYF.

This clonotype was counted a few times. The J gene is TRBJ1-4, the V gene TRBV20-1; 7 bases align to TRBD1. The germline gives CDR1 DFQATT, CDR2 SNEGSKA (reference sequence). The CDR3 extends over 14 amino acids. V shed 1 base and J 2 bases; nucleotides not matched to a gene: 1. The CDR3: CSARGGQTNEKLFF. The CDR3 DNA reads as TGCAGTGCTAGAGGGGGACAGACTAATGAAAAACTGTTTTTT.